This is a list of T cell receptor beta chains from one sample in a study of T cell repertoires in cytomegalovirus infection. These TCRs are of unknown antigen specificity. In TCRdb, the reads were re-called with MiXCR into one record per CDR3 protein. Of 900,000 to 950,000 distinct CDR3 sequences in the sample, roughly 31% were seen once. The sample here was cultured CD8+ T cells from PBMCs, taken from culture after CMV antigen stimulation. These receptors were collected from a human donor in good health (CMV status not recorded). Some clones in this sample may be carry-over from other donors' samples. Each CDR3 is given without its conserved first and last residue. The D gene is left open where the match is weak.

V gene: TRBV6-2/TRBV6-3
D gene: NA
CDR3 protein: ASSWSGAQPQH

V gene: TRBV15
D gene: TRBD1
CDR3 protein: ATSRSPSGTVDSDTQY

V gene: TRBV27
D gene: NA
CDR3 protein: ASSLWGPSNQPQH

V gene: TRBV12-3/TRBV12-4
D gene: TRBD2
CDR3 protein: TSSSSGGARPKNIQY

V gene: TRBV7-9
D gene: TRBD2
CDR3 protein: ASSFFAGGSTDTQY

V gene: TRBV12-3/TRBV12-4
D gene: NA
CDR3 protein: ASSPRGIYNEQF

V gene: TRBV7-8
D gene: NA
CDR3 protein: ASSSGPNRVLDQPQH

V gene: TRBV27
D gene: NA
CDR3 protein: ASSPYRGADQPQH

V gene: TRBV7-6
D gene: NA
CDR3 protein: ASSLSTTGIQETQY

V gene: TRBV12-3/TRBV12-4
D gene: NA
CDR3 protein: ASSLGQGLGNEQF

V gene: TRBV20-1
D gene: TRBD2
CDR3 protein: GSSGESTDTQY

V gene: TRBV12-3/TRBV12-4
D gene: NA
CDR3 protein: ASSATSTDTQY

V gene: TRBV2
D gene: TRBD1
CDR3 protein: VSIIRGLRVNEKLF

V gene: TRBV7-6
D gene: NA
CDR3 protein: ASSFAASGAEDEKLF

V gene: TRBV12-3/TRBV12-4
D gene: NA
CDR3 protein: ASTLGGYGYT

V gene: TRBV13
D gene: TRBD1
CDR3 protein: ASSTRDRLNTGELF

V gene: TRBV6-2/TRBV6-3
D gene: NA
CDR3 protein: ASSQGLYNEQL

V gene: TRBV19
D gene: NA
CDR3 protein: ASSIDLGYT

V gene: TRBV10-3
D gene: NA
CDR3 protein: AISESASRTDTQY

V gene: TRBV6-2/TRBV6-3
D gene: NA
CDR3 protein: ASSADSGPLNQPQH